This T cell receptor (beta chain) was obtained from a study of response to subunit inactivated influenza vaccine (dated 2018 in TCRdb). In the study overall: Deep quantitative profiling of the T cell receptor repertoire was used in the study to follow responses to a trivalent subunit inactivated influenza vaccine. General conclusions and limits of the study: According to the authors, only a limited number of new T cells may be recruited by each seasonal influenza vaccination.

A distance of 11 bases separates the germline ends of V and J, which lose 3 bases and 5 bases respectively. The CDR3 spans 13 residues, from the cysteine through the phenylalanine. Of the read, only the CDR3 DNA is kept; its 39 bases are in frame from base 1. According to the germline V gene, CDR1 reads MNHEY and CDR2 reads SVGEGT. The library was prepared using RT-PCR. TCRdb shows the sequencer as Illumina HiSeq 2500. Using fastp trimming at Q25 and MiXCR clonotype assembly, TCRdb reanalyzed the public sequencing data and kept in-frame beta chains. A single entry per CDR3 protein holds the most common genes and DNA from its merged rows. This sample comprises 150,000 or so distinct CDR3 sequences, roughly 10% of them detected only once. Of the sample, roughly an eighth falls within the top ten clones. This clonotype has more than one count but fewer than ten. This clone's antigen is unknown. No clone much larger than this one lies a single base away; base qualities are absent.

The sample's time point, from its label and the paper: approximately 40 days after influenza vaccine administration. The clonotype comes from a man aged 50-60 years who received an inactivated influenza vaccine. Donor details come from another sample of the same person, matched by shared clones. This sequence uses TRBV6-2 or TRBV6-3 and TRBJ2-7; the D segment could be TRBD1, given 6 matching bases. This material consisted of non-naive T cells sorted from PBMCs, taken roughly 46 days after vaccination. Sample cell subset or site, as interpreted from the label and publication: memory T cell fraction. The CDR3 protein sequence reads: CASSYADSHEQYF. The DNA sequence is TGTGCCAGCAGTTATGCGGACAGCCACGAGCAGTACTTC.